The next 5 T cell receptor beta chains were all read from a single sample in a study of cytomegalovirus exposure and HLA in healthy donors. Sequencing used immunoSEQ multiplex PCR; TCRdb keeps in-frame clones, though not all of them. The table records approximately 180,000 clones, more than 75% of them present only once. The sequencing input was PBMCs. The receptors were gathered from a woman under 40 in good health and CMV-seronegative.

This chain uses TRBV6-5 with TRBJ2-3; 9 nucleotides agree with TRBD2. Germline-derived CDR1 and CDR2 are MNHEY and SVGAGI. This CDR3 region has 13 residues. The V gene end was trimmed by 10 bases and the J gene end by 2 bases; junction bases not matched to a gene: 4. The CDR3: CATGTSFTDTQYF. Written as DNA, the CDR3 is TGTGCCACCGGGACTAGCTTCACAGATACGCAGTATTTT.

This sequence joins TRBV13 and TRBJ2-1; D possibly corresponds to TRBD2 (7 bases). CDR3 size: 14 residues. CDR1 and CDR2 (germline): PRHDT, FYEKMQ (reference sequence). V was shortened by 7 bases and J by 8 bases, with 18 bases between the two germline ends. CDR3 nucleotides: TGTGCCAGCACGGTGGGGGGGCCGAGTGATGAGCAGTTCTTC. Translating gives CASTVGGPSDEQFF. Based on the CDR3 plus reference TRBV13 and TRBJ2-1, the full variable domain is AAGVIQSPRHLIKEKRETATLKCYPIPRHDTVYWYQQGPGQDPQFLISFYEKMQSDKGSIPDRFSAQQFSDYHSELNMSSLELGDSALYFCASTVGGPSDEQFFGPGTRLTVL.

Concerning this clone itself: Other DNA sequences in this specimen translate into the identical CDR3. The V call is TRBV5-1, the J call TRBJ2-1; 11 bases align to TRBD2. Looked up from germline, CDR1 is SGHRS and CDR2 is YFSETQ. With V trimmed by 6 bases and J by 4 bases, 3 bases remained unmatched. There are 14 residues in the CDR3. In nucleotides, the CDR3 is TGCGCCAGCACCCCTAGCGGGGGGTACAATGAGCAGTTCTTC. It specifies CASTPSGGYNEQFF.

This sequence joins TRBV30 and TRBJ1-5; 8 positions match TRBD1. Germline CDR1 is GTSNPN and CDR2 is SVGIG (reference sequence). Unmatched junction bases numbered 9, after V lost 5 bases and J lost 3 bases. The CDR3 has 15 amino acids. CDR3 sequence (DNA): TGTGCCTGGGCTCTTGGACAGGGCCACAATCAGCCCCAGCATTTT. Translated: CAWALGQGHNQPQHF.

This sequence joins TRBV5-6 and TRBJ1-5; perhaps TRBD1 as D (5 bases). V was cut by 1 base and J by 9 bases, with 17 bases left in between. CDR1 and CDR2 (germline): SGHDT, YYEEEE. The CDR3 has 15 residues. The CDR3 region is CASSLITSQDGPQHF. The CDR3 DNA follows: TGTGCCAGCAGCTTGATCACGTCACAGGACGGGCCCCAGCATTTT. The entire variable domain, with the rest obtained from reference TRBV5-6 and TRBJ1-5, is as follows: DAGVTQSPTHLIKTRGQQVTLRCSPKSGHDTVSWYQQALGQGPQFIFQYYEEEERQRGNFPDRFSGHQFPNYSSELNVNALLLGDSALYLCASSLITSQDGPQHFGDGTRLSIL.